The present TCR beta chain was sequenced within a study of blood T cell repertoires in COVID-19. Study overall: Acute and convalescent COVID-19 specimens originated in the United States, Italy and Spain. In each case, the material was cDNA or gDNA derived from T cells, B-cell-depleted T cells, or PBMCs.

How the authors handled the data: Amplification from reference gene primers served as the basis for estimated nucleated cell counts. Using immunoSEQ multiplex PCR, the repertoire was profiled, and TCRdb retains in-frame clones only, with some absent. V and J calls and clone size are as listed in that table; D and trimming were resolved from the DNA. The profile shows under 250,000 clones, around 88% of them singletons. V was shortened by 3 bases and J by 1 base, with 12 bases between the two germline ends. The CDR3 length is 16 residues. Germline CDR1 is KGHSH and CDR2 is LQKENI. This sequence joins TRBV18 and TRBJ2-2, with a possible D match to TRBD2 (7 bases). Sequenced: peripheral blood. The clonotype originates from an elderly man with acute or convalescent COVID-19. CDR3 in amino acids: CASSPGRDMNTGELFF. In DNA, the CDR3 is TGTGCCAGCTCACCGGGGAGGGACATGAACACCGGGGAGCTGTTTTTT.